This T cell receptor beta chain was documented in a study of identical twins (dated by TCRdb to about 2016). Background on the whole study: To test whether fetal clonotypes persist, the study used deep sequencing on TCR alpha and beta repertoires from monozygotic twins, unrelated adults of various ages, and cord blood. To rule out contamination, replicate twin experiments were performed at different times with different library preparation protocols. The full study reports these points: Because the same donors could not be followed over many years, the conclusions relied on cross-sectional statistical analysis. Out-of-frame TCR alpha sequences shared between twins showed an excess of low generation-probability sequences compared with coincidental sharing between unrelated individuals. Invariant T cells such as MAIT and iNKT could partly confound zero-insertion analyses, although diverse VJ usage argued against such confounding for most clonotypes. Abundant cord blood beta clonotypes had fewer insertions, young adult naive repertoires showed a similar but weaker trend, and memory repertoires showed no such trend. The excess sharing between twins in beta out-of-frame sequences was weaker because fewer shared sequences reduced the signal-to-noise ratio. In monozygotic twins, out-of-frame TCR alpha sharing was systematically underestimated by recombination models, although the models agreed with sharing between unrelated individuals.

Library generation was performed with 5' RACE. Sequencing relied on an Illumina HiSeq 2000. Template switching introduced a universal primer binding site; the final cDNA contained a unique molecular identifier, enabling accurate counting of TCR cDNA molecules. Specific primers in the conserved constant-segment region were used to synthesize first-strand cDNA for the TCR alpha and beta chains. To control for contamination, every cDNA library was double barcoded, receiving both a SMART-Mk sample barcode and Illumina barcodes. TruSeq adapter sequences and Illumina sample barcodes were added in two successive PCR steps. TCR alpha and beta cDNA libraries were sequenced on the Illumina HiSeq platform with custom primers. The study's processing was this. MiGEC processed the raw reads to extract unique molecular identifiers, while MiXCR was used to determine the CDR3 positions. For each individual, recombination models were inferred using an EM algorithm with the repgenHMM and IGoR tools. The analysis of shared clonotypes was done with the tcR package in R, with sharing normalized by the product of cloneset sizes. To study raw recombination without the effects of thymic and clonal selection, out-of-frame nonproductive sequences were analyzed. The public reads were reprocessed in TCRdb via fastp at Q25 and MiXCR, keeping in-frame beta chains. Rows merge per CDR3 protein into single entries with the most common DNA and genes. These V and J calls originate from TCRdb's pipeline instead of the authors' own analysis. In all, the sample holds hundreds of thousands of distinct CDR3 sequences, and around 8.3% of those were seen once. The ten largest clonotypes hold approximately 0.94% of the sample.

This clonotype occurred a few times. Its target antigen remains unknown. Per-base qualities were not stored, and no clone one base away is much larger. Only healthy Caucasian donors were included. The twin cohort consisted of three pairs of female monozygotic twins, all aged 18 to 29 years. The RNA used for TCR libraries was isolated from peripheral blood mononuclear cells. V was cut back by 2 bases and J by 0 bases, leaving a gap of 14 bases between them. The germline V gene encodes CDR1 SGHDT and CDR2 YYEEEE. From cysteine to phenylalanine, the CDR3 is 17 amino acids long. The CDR3 DNA has 51 bases and is translated from base 1. This sample also appeared in a second study, on yellow fever vaccine responses in identical twins. As described in the second report: The T cell response to vaccination in identical twins was reported by the authors to appear partly convergent and partly personalized. The study precisely tracked vaccine-responding T cell clones in identical twins.

This clonotype was sampled from a woman younger than 30 in good health. The sample taken for sequencing was PBMCs. Here the chain combines TRBV5-6 and TRBJ2-2, with no D gene named confidently. CDR3 reads: CASSFLVVGSNTGELFF. The nucleotide sequence is TGTGCCAGCAGCTTCCTAGTGGTGGGCTCGAACACCGGGGAGCTGTTTTTT.